This TCR beta chain was obtained from a study of OX40 agonist ivuxolimab in advanced cancers. This clone was found a few times. What it recognizes is unknown. Clones were read by immunoSEQ multiplex PCR, and TCRdb kept only the in-frame ones, dropping some. The table lists 66,000 or so clones, roughly 87% of them singletons, with 2% in the top ten. Study-wide results and caveats: The study found that CD8+ T cells averaged more expanded clones than CD4+.

V was clipped by 5 bases and J by 7 bases, with 5 bases between them. The CDR3 runs to 10 residues. The germline V gene encodes CDR1 GTSNPN and CDR2 SVGIG (reference sequence). This TCR came from an adult with an advanced solid tumor such as melanoma, head and neck, liver or kidney cancer. The chain recombines TRBV30 with TRBJ1-4; the D gene is possibly TRBD1 (5 bases). The input for sequencing was CD4+ or CD8+ T cells sorted from blood, taken in a trial of the OX40 agonist ivuxolimab. The CDR3 nucleotides are TGTGCCTGGGGGGGTGAAAAACTGTTTTTT. Amino acids: CAWGGEKLFF.